This T cell receptor beta chain comes out of a study of blood T cell repertoires in COVID-19 (dated by TCRdb to between 2020 and 2021). Regarding the complete study: The collaborator samples originated in the United States, Italy and Spain and spanned the acute and convalescent phases of COVID-19. The material from the prospective study consisted of cDNA or gDNA derived from T cells, B-cell-depleted T cells, or PBMCs. Deeply sampled blood TCRbeta repertoires from subjects exposed to, actively infected with, or recovered from COVID-19 were included in the dataset. The repertoires were released in a freely available public database meant as a resource for research on the immune response to SARS-CoV-2. Samples came from the ongoing ImmuneRACE study (first 160 participants) plus 1,254 subjects from 6 global collaborators. Nearly every sample came with metadata listing a de-identified subject ID, COVID-19 status, age in years and sex. Where HLA class I and class II types were available, the types were taken from metadata supplied by the sample provider, not from assay-based typing. Overall study results and their limits: The quantity of clinical and demographic metadata differed by source and by participant and was supplied without curation.

The immunoSEQ Assay, a bias-controlled multiplex PCR, was used to amplify TCRbeta CDR3 regions from genomic DNA. The authors processed their data as follows. The number of nucleated cells in each sample was estimated by amplification of reference gene primers within the assay. Sequence reads were collapsed and filtered to measure the absolute abundance of every unique TCRbeta CDR3 rearrangement. For each sample, productive Simpson clonality was calculated as the square root of Simpson's diversity index across productive rearrangements. TCRdb retrieved this table from immuneACCESS and kept in-frame rearrangements only. Not all clones are present; in checked studies, unresolved V genes account for under half, and no reason is known for the remainder. The V and J calls and clone size are taken from that table; D and trimming were inferred from the DNA. Across this sample there are 150,000 to 200,000 clones, with around 89% seen only once. Together, the top ten hold 0.55% to 0.8% of the sample.

From the cysteine through the phenylalanine, the CDR3 covers 16 amino acids. Only CDR3 DNA remains: 48 bases, in frame from the first base. As for this clone: This clone's antigen is unknown. There are no base qualities to consult, and no much larger clone falls within one base.

Whole blood was collected in K2EDTA tubes by collaborating institutions according to the institutions' own protocols. For TCRbeta analysis, collaborators shipped samples in one of three forms: frozen whole blood, isolated PBMCs, or DNA extracted from either of those sample types. The chain links TRBV1 with TRBJ1-6. TRBV1 is marked as a pseudogene. The sequence derives from a man aged 50 to 60 with acute or convalescent COVID-19. The specimen was peripheral blood. The base sequence is TGCACCAGCAGCCCCCCCCGGAGCTCCTATAATTCACCCCTCCACTTT. This codes for CTSSPPRSSYNSPLHF.